Each of the 30 T cell receptor beta chains below was sequenced from the same sample in a study of lung T cells in sarcoidosis with Löfgren's syndrome. Each CDR3 protein is one row after TCRdb ran MiXCR on the reads. The data contain 50,000 to 65,000 distinct CDR3 sequences, 21% of them seen just once; the ten biggest clones take up about 2.5%. Sample: CD4+ T cells from PBMCs. Receptors were obtained from a human donor with sarcoidosis (Löfgren's syndrome or another form), or a control subject (not recorded which).

This clonotype was seen once. Sequence at one end of the junction differs from germline and may be a read error. The chain couples TRBV28 to TRBJ1-2; 7 bases fit TRBD1. Germline-derived CDR1 and CDR2 are MDHEN and SYDVKM. The CDR3 totals 14 residues. In nucleotides, the CDR3 is TGTGCCAGCAGTTGGGGGACAGTCTACGATGGCCACACCTTC. It yields the protein CASSWGTVYDGHTF.

This clonotype was detected ten times or more. V usage is TRBV28 and J usage is TRBJ2-7; D not certain. This CDR3 has 13 amino acids. With 2 bases removed from V and 5 bases from J, the gap between germline ends came to 10 bases. Looked up from germline, CDR1 is MDHEN and CDR2 is SYDVKM. CDR3 in DNA: TGTGCCAGCAGTTTACTCCACGGCCACGAGCAGTACTTC. Translated, it gives CASSLLHGHEQYF. Drawing the rest from reference TRBV28 and TRBJ2-7, the complete variable domain is DVKVTQSSRYLVKRTGEKVFLECVQDMDHENMFWYRQDPGLGLRLIYFSYDVKMKEKGDIPEGYSVSREKKERFSLILESASTNQTSMYLCASSLLHGHEQYFGPGTRLTVT.

Details on this clonotype: The CDR3 does not close with the conserved phenylalanine or tryptophan, likely indicating a read error. This chain connects TRBV15 to TRBJ2-2; perhaps TRBD2 as D (5 bases). In germline, CDR1 is LNHNV, CDR2 YYDKDF (reference sequence). Trimming removed 5 bases at V and 0 bases at J, with 13 bases between. The CDR3 is 16 residues long. The CDR3 sequence: CATSLRTGTNTGELFL. CDR3 nucleotide sequence: TGTGCCACCAGCCTCCGGACGGGGACGAACACCGGGGAGCTGTTTCTT.

This clonotype was counted at least ten times. The chain carries TRBV4-2 and TRBJ2-7; 10 nucleotides match TRBD2. Per the germline V gene, CDR1 is LGHNA and CDR2 is YNFKEQ. J was trimmed by 3 bases and V by 0 bases; bases with no gene match: 8. This CDR3 spans 17 amino acids. Here the CDR3 DNA reads TGTGCCAGCAGCCAAGAAAGGGCTAGCGGGAGTATCTACGAGCAGTACTTC. This translates into CASSQERASGSIYEQYF.

Only a few counts were recorded for this clonotype. This chain uses TRBV5-1 with TRBJ1-1, with a weak D call TRBD1 (5 bases). Germline V gene lookup returns CDR1 SGHRS and CDR2 YFSETQ. This CDR3 has 15 amino acids. V was shortened by 2 bases and J by 4 bases, with 15 bases between the two germline ends. The CDR3 bases are TGCGCCAGCAGCTTTTTTCAGGGAGGAATCACTGAAGCTTTCTTT. This translates into CASSFFQGGITEAFF.

This clonotype has at least ten counts. The J gene is TRBJ2-1, the V gene TRBV6-1, with D perhaps TRBD2 (7 bases). V was shortened by 7 bases and J by 3 bases, with 19 bases between the two germline ends. Germline CDR1 and CDR2: MNHNS and SASEGT. This CDR3 contains 16 residues. CDR3 sequence: CASKGDYGGYYNEQFF. The CDR3 DNA is TGTGCCAGCAAAGGGGACTATGGGGGCTACTACAATGAGCAGTTCTTC.

At least ten counts were recorded for this clonotype. The V call is TRBV20-1, the J call TRBJ2-2; weak D call: TRBD2 (6 bases). Germline values: CDR1 DFQATT, CDR2 SNEGSKA (reference sequence). The CDR3 length is 15 residues. V lost 0 bases to trimming and J lost 4 bases, with 12 bases between them. The CDR3 sequence: CSARDPREVTGELFF. CDR3 DNA: TGCAGTGCTAGAGATCCGAGGGAGGTCACCGGGGAGCTGTTTTTT.

Comments on this clonotype: This may arise from a read error, as a much more abundant clone is one base away. The genes are TRBV20-1 and TRBJ1-1; D is uncertain. With 8 bases removed from V and 6 bases from J, the gap between germline ends came to 16 bases. This CDR3 has 12 amino acids. Per the germline V gene, CDR1 is DFQATT and CDR2 is SNEGSKA (reference sequence). CDR3 sequence (DNA): TGCAGTACCCCCCTGAGAAACCCTGAAGCTTTCTTT. Its translation: CSTPLRNPEAFF.

Only a few counts were recorded for this clonotype. The rearrangement uses TRBV24-1 and TRBJ2-3; TRBD1 matches at 7 bases. The V gene's germline CDR1 is KGHDR and CDR2 SFDVKD. The CDR3 is made up of 14 amino acids. The V and J ends lost 4 bases and 12 bases, in that order; junction bases with no gene match: 12. In nucleotides, the CDR3 is TGTGCCACCAGTGACGCCGGGACAGCGAACTTCCAGTATTTT. Translation gives CATSDAGTANFQYF.

This clonotype was counted between two and nine times. A read error may be the cause here, since a much bigger clone is one base away. The V call is TRBV27, the J call TRBJ2-3; TRBD2 is a possible D gene (6 bases). Trimming cost V 1 base and J 4 bases, with 12 bases left between them. This CDR3 has 15 amino acids. The germline CDR1 and CDR2 sequences are MNHEY and SMNVEV (reference sequence). The CDR3 bases are TGTGCCAGCAGTTTATTCGGGAGAAGCGCAGATACGCAGTATTTT. Translation: CASSLFGRSADTQYF.

Remarks on this clonotype: A read error is possible here, since a much larger clone lies one base away. The chain links TRBV7-2 to TRBJ2-7; the D gene is possibly TRBD1 (5 bases). The V and J ends lost 5 bases and 0 bases respectively, with 14 bases between them. The CDR3 is 15 amino acids. Germline V gives CDR1 SGHTA, CDR2 FQGNSA. This chain's CDR3 is CASSDRTRNSYEQYF. In DNA, the CDR3 is TGTGCCAGCAGCGATAGGACACGGAACTCCTACGAGCAGTACTTC.

The V call is TRBV14, the J call TRBJ2-5; 12 bases map to TRBD2. The CDR3 has 15 amino acids. Germline CDR1 is SGHDN and CDR2 is FVKESK. V shed 1 base, J shed 5 bases, and the junction held 2 bases outside the gene matches. The CDR3 here is CASSQGTSGEETQYF. CDR3 bases: TGTGCCAGCAGCCAAGGGACTAGCGGGGAGGAGACCCAGTACTTC.

Points on this clonotype: This may be a read error: a much more frequent sequence differs by one nucleotide. Since the CDR3 does not end with the conserved phenylalanine or tryptophan, this likely comes from a read error. The chain links TRBV2 to TRBJ1-5, with D possibly matching TRBD1 (5 bases). The CDR3 has 15 amino acids. V lost 2 bases to trimming and J lost 4 bases, with 12 bases between them. Germline V gene data show CDR1 as SNHLY and CDR2 as FYNNEI. CDR3 DNA sequence: TGTGCCAGCAGTGAAATGGGGCCAGCAAATCAGCCCCAGCATCTT. Translated: CASSEMGPANQPQHL.

Comments on this clonotype: This could be a read error, since a much larger clone is one nucleotide away. V gene TRBV6-2 or TRBV6-3 combines with J gene TRBJ2-5; D call uncertain. This CDR3 comprises 16 residues. CDR1 is MNHEY, CDR2 SVGEGT, per germline. CDR3 DNA: TGTGCCAGCAGTTACCAAAACCCACAGTTTCAAGAGGCCCAGTACTTC. This sequence encodes CASSYQNPQFQEAQYF.

This clonotype was seen a few times. The rearrangement links TRBV7-8 to TRBJ2-2, with D possibly matching TRBD1 (5 bases). The CDR3 length is 15 residues. CDR1 is SGHVS, CDR2 FQNEAQ, per germline. V lost 2 bases to trimming and J lost 5 bases, with 12 bases between them. The CDR3 DNA reads TGTGCCAGCAGCTTAATTTCAGGGCGGACCGGGGAGCTGTTTTTT. Amino acid sequence: CASSLISGRTGELFF.

The chain links TRBV6-2 or TRBV6-3 to TRBJ1-2, with D perhaps TRBD1 (5 bases). V was cut by 8 bases and J by 5 bases, with 21 bases left in between. Looked up from germline, CDR1 is MNHEY and CDR2 is SVGEGT. The CDR3 covers 15 residues. Written as DNA, the CDR3 is TGTGCCAGCCAAAGGGAGCGGGGGGAATCTTATGGCTACACCTTC. Amino acid sequence: CASQRERGESYGYTF.

This clonotype was picked up a small number of times. The chain has TRBV19 and TRBJ2-4, with D hard to call. CDR1 is LNHDA, CDR2 SQIVND, per germline (reference sequence). V gave up 7 bases and J gave up 0 bases, with 13 bases separating them. The CDR3 loop spans 15 amino acids. The CDR3 DNA follows: TGTGCCAGTACACAAACGGGTTTAGCCAAAAACATTCAGTACTTC. Its protein product is CASTQTGLAKNIQYF.

Ten or more counts support this clonotype. This chain uses TRBV20-1 with TRBJ2-3, with 7 bases aligning to TRBD2. CDR1 and CDR2 (germline): DFQATT, SNEGSKA (reference sequence). With V trimmed by 5 bases and J by 2 bases, 10 bases remained unmatched. The CDR3 spans 15 residues. CDR3 residues: CSALRASGPTDTQYF. In DNA form, the CDR3 reads TGCAGTGCTCTCCGTGCTAGCGGCCCCACAGATACGCAGTATTTT.

This clonotype showed up many times. The chain is built from TRBV20-1 and TRBJ1-5; TRBD1 matches 9 bases. Germline-derived CDR1 and CDR2 are DFQATT and SNEGSKA (reference sequence). This CDR3 region has 14 residues. The J segment lost 6 bases and the V segment lost 1 base, leaving 4 bases of the junction unmatched. CDR3 loop: CSARGDRAGQPQHF. The CDR3 region has the DNA TGCAGTGCTAGAGGGGACAGGGCAGGTCAGCCCCAGCATTTT.

This clonotype was counted ten times or more. The rearrangement uses TRBV28 and TRBJ1-5; TRBD1 matches 11 bases. V was clipped by 1 base and J by 4 bases; unmatched bases: 3. There are 16 residues in the CDR3. Germline V gene lookup returns CDR1 MDHEN and CDR2 SYDVKM. The CDR3 region has the DNA TGTGCCAGCAGTTTATCGGGACAGGGGGTAAATCAGCCCCAGCATTTT. It yields the protein CASSLSGQGVNQPQHF.

The chain joins TRBV18 to TRBJ2-5, with D maybe TRBD2 (5 bases). CDR3 length: 18 amino acids. Germline lookup yields CDR1 KGHSH and CDR2 LQKENI. Trimming removed 1 base at V and 5 bases at J, with 23 bases between. CDR3 region: CASSPQPPPVAPGETQYF. In DNA, the CDR3 is TGTGCCAGCTCACCACAACCACCCCCAGTAGCGCCGGGGGAGACCCAGTACTTC.

This clonotype was counted ten times or more. This sequence joins TRBV6-2 or TRBV6-3 and TRBJ1-5; no clear D. CDR1 and CDR2 (germline): MNHEY, SVGEGT. V gave up 0 bases and J gave up 7 bases, with 13 bases separating them. The CDR3 runs 15 residues. CDR3 sequence reads: CASSYSQIGLQPQHF. The CDR3, as DNA: TGTGCCAGCAGTTACTCCCAGATAGGGTTACAGCCCCAGCATTTT.

Many counts were recorded for this clonotype. The chain carries TRBV6-1 and TRBJ1-5; D is possibly TRBD1 (6 bases). CDR1 and CDR2 (germline): MNHNS, SASEGT. The CDR3 sequence is 14 residues long. The V gene lost 6 bases and the J gene lost 7 bases, with 16 bases spanning the gap. CDR3 DNA sequence: TGTGCCAGCAGCCCCGGGGGGGGCAGACAGCCCCAGCATTTT. It is translated as CASSPGGGRQPQHF.

This clonotype was counted many times. The chain has TRBV6-1 and TRBJ2-5; D unclear. Trimming cost V 5 bases and J 1 base, with 11 bases left between them. This CDR3 contains 14 residues. Germline V gene sequence: CDR1 MNHNS, CDR2 SASEGT. The CDR3 protein is CASSRSWGQETQYF. The CDR3 DNA reads as TGTGCCAGCAGTAGGAGCTGGGGCCAAGAGACCCAGTACTTC.

This clonotype was recorded at least ten times. This chain connects TRBV28 to TRBJ2-1; weak D call: TRBD1 (6 bases). CDR3 length: 14 amino acids. Trimming stripped 7 bases from V and 1 base from J, with 11 bases between. Germline V gene lookup returns CDR1 MDHEN and CDR2 SYDVKM. CDR3 coding DNA: TGTGCCAGCAACAGGGCGACGTCCTACAATGAGCAGTTCTTC. Protein: CASNRATSYNEQFF. Full variable domain (missing parts from reference TRBV28 and TRBJ2-1): DVKVTQSSRYLVKRTGEKVFLECVQDMDHENMFWYRQDPGLGLRLIYFSYDVKMKEKGDIPEGYSVSREKKERFSLILESASTNQTSMYLCASNRATSYNEQFFGPGTRLTVL.

The sample holds many counts of this clonotype. The rearrangement uses TRBV4-1 and TRBJ1-5, with D uncertain. With 1 base removed from V and 0 bases from J, the gap between germline ends came to 13 bases. This CDR3 region has 17 residues. The germline CDR1 and CDR2 sequences are MGHRA and YSYEKL. CDR3 region: CASSQAPRVDSNQPQHF. The CDR3, as DNA: TGCGCCAGCAGCCAAGCCCCCCGCGTAGATAGCAATCAGCCCCAGCATTTT.

This clonotype has a count of ten or more. The CDR3 region has the DNA TGCGCCAGCAGTGAGGCGACTGTTGTCAATCAGCCCCAGCATTTT. Translating gives CASSEATVVNQPQHF. The genes are TRBV10-2 and TRBJ1-5; D uncertain. Germline V CDR1 and CDR2: WSHSY, SAAADI. Trimming cost V 2 bases and J 3 bases, with 11 bases left between them. The CDR3 contains 15 residues.

V gene TRBV4-1 combines with J gene TRBJ2-4; D remains ambiguous. The V end lost 3 bases, the J end lost 1 base, and 22 bases lay between the germline ends. This CDR3 has 19 residues. CDR1 is MGHRA, CDR2 YSYEKL, per germline. Here the CDR3 reads CASSHLGVPDGVAKNIQYF. The CDR3 nucleotides read TGCGCCAGCAGCCACCTAGGAGTACCGGACGGAGTGGCCAAAAACATTCAGTACTTC.

This clonotype has a count of ten or more. The rearrangement joins TRBV20-1 to TRBJ1-4, with a possible D match to TRBD1 (5 bases). Looked up from germline, CDR1 is DFQATT and CDR2 is SNEGSKA (reference sequence). The V end lost 1 base, the J end lost 0 bases, and 12 bases lay between the germline ends. CDR3 length: 16 residues. For the CDR3, the DNA is TGCAGTGCTAGAGGTGGGACCACCGCAACTAATGAAAAACTGTTTTTT. As protein: CSARGGTTATNEKLFF.

In its sample, this clonotype was seen many times. This chain joins TRBV18 and TRBJ2-5; D not certain. V lost 3 bases, J lost 4 bases, and 6 bases lay in between. In germline, CDR1 is KGHSH, CDR2 LQKENI. This CDR3 spans 12 amino acids. The CDR3 nucleotides read TGTGCCAGCTCACCCTCCATAGAGACCCAGTACTTC. Translating gives CASSPSIETQYF.